These 29 T cell receptor beta chains were sequenced from one sample in a study of T cell responses to AZD1222 COVID-19 vaccine. Sequencing used immunoSEQ multiplex PCR; TCRdb keeps in-frame clones, though not all of them. Of hundreds of thousands of clones listed, roughly 91% were seen once; the top ten hold roughly 1%. The specimen was peripheral blood, collected on day 0 of MenACWY control vaccination. Receptors originate from an adult in good health.

This chain uses TRBV30 with TRBJ1-1; D not resolved. The CDR3 totals 15 residues. V was pared by 1 base and J by 6 bases, with 18 bases between. Germline CDR1 GTSNPN, CDR2 SVGIG (reference sequence). The CDR3 is CAWSENLGKAAEAFF. CDR3 in DNA: TGTGCCTGGAGTGAGAATCTGGGGAAGGCCGCTGAAGCTTTCTTT.

V and J are TRBV5-4 and TRBJ2-3; D not certain. Germline V lookup: CDR1 SGHNT, CDR2 YYREEE (reference sequence). Between the trimmed V and J ends, which lost 2 bases and 4 bases, there was a span of 14 bases. The CDR3 is made up of 15 amino acids. The DNA for the CDR3 is TGTGCCAGCAGCTTTGCTGGTGATCGGGCAGATACGCAGTATTTT. It translates to CASSFAGDRADTQYF.

The V and J genes are TRBV7-2 and TRBJ2-7; 9 nucleotides align to TRBD1. The ends lost 4 bases at V and 3 bases at J; junction bases unmatched: 4. CDR1 and CDR2 from the germline V gene are SGHTA and FQGNSA. The CDR3 has 14 residues. This CDR3 is CASSSGTGYYEQYF. The CDR3 DNA reads as TGTGCCAGCAGCTCCGGGACAGGGTACTACGAGCAGTACTTC.

The J gene is TRBJ1-3, the V gene TRBV4-1, with D tentatively TRBD1 (5 bases). Trimming left V 4 bases short and J 0 bases short, with 13 bases between. Germline loops: CDR1 MGHRA, CDR2 YSYEKL. There are 16 residues in the CDR3. CDR3 loop: CASSRTGASSGNTIYF. The CDR3 region has the DNA TGCGCCAGCAGCCGCACCGGGGCCTCCTCTGGAAACACCATATATTTT.

The chain employs TRBV7-8 and TRBJ1-2; D remains unclear. Between the trimmed V and J ends, which lost 2 bases and 3 bases, there was a span of 16 bases. From germline, CDR1 is SGHVS and CDR2 FQNEAQ. The CDR3 is made up of 16 amino acids. The CDR3 protein is CASSLSGPSSDYGYTF. The CDR3 nucleotides are TGTGCCAGCAGCTTATCCGGGCCCTCCTCCGACTATGGCTACACCTTC.

The table lists this clone with a few counts. The chain is built from TRBV6-6 and TRBJ1-4; 9 nucleotides agree with TRBD1. In germline, CDR1 is MNHNY, CDR2 SVGAGI (reference sequence). The CDR3 loop spans 18 amino acids. V lost 5 bases to trimming and J lost 1 base; unmatched junction nucleotides: 11. CDR3 sequence: CASSRIKQGALTNEKLFF. For the CDR3, the DNA is TGTGCCAGCAGTCGAATCAAACAGGGGGCTCTAACTAATGAAAAACTGTTTTTT.

V usage is TRBV10-1 and J usage is TRBJ1-2, with 7 bases matching TRBD1. The CDR3 is 13 amino acids. After removal of 5 bases from V and 8 bases from J, the junction contained 8 bases not matched to a gene. CDR1 WNHNN and CDR2 SYGVQD come from the germline V gene (reference sequence). The CDR3 is CASSQTGPWGYTF. DNA of the CDR3: TGCGCCAGCAGTCAGACAGGGCCGTGGGGCTACACCTTC.

The V and J genes are TRBV6-5 and TRBJ1-2; possible D gene TRBD1, 6 bases. The V gene lost 6 bases and the J gene lost 3 bases, with 11 bases spanning the gap. The CDR3 runs 13 residues. Germline values: CDR1 MNHEY, CDR2 SVGAGI. CDR3 in amino acids: CASRQGWYYGYTF. CDR3 nucleotides: TGTGCCAGCAGACAGGGTTGGTACTATGGCTACACCTTC.

The V gene is TRBV6-4, the J gene TRBJ2-3; 8 bases agree with TRBD2. This CDR3 region has 15 residues. The J segment lost 0 bases and the V segment lost 4 bases, leaving 3 bases of the junction unmatched. The germline V gene has CDR1 MRHNA and CDR2 SNTAGT. This CDR3 is CASSVTGGSTDTQYF. CDR3 coding DNA: TGTGCCAGCAGTGTAACGGGGGGGAGCACAGATACGCAGTATTTT.

The V gene is TRBV9, the J gene TRBJ2-2, with D maybe TRBD1 (6 bases). Germline-derived CDR1 and CDR2 are SGDLS and YYNGEE. The CDR3 is 14 amino acids. Trimming shortened V by 4 bases and J by 4 bases, and 11 bases separated the two germline ends. The DNA of the CDR3 is TGTGCCAGCAGCATCGGACAGCTCACCGGGGAGCTGTTTTTT. This encodes CASSIGQLTGELFF.

The V call is TRBV19, the J call TRBJ1-4; the D is unclear. Germline CDR1 is LNHDA and CDR2 is SQIVND (reference sequence). The V and J ends lost 9 bases and 3 bases respectively, with 17 bases between them. CDR3 length equals 15 residues. As DNA, the CDR3 is TGTGCCAGCGGGAAGGGAATCTCACCTAATGAAAAACTGTTTTTT. Protein: CASGKGISPNEKLFF.

This clone was recorded a few times. This chain connects TRBV7-8 to TRBJ1-6; unclear D gene. The ends were cut back, 5 bases at V and 9 bases at J, with 11 bases in the middle. The CDR3 has 13 residues. Germline V gene lookup returns CDR1 SGHVS and CDR2 FQNEAQ. The CDR3 protein is CASSRWDTSPLHF. CDR3 sequence (DNA): TGTGCCAGCAGCCGCTGGGATACTTCACCCCTCCACTTT.

The chain couples TRBV6-5 to TRBJ1-2; the D is unclear. This CDR3 is built from 13 residues. CDR1 is MNHEY, CDR2 SVGAGI, per germline. V lost 2 bases, J lost 7 bases, and 11 bases lay in between. The CDR3 DNA reads as TGTGCCAGCAGTTACGAAGGGTTTGCTGGCTACACCTTC. It encodes CASSYEGFAGYTF.

The V call is TRBV4-2, the J call TRBJ1-2; the D gene is possibly TRBD1 (5 bases). This CDR3 is built from 13 residues. Germline-derived CDR1 and CDR2 are LGHNA and YNFKEQ. Trimming pared 1 base from V and 9 bases from J, leaving 12 bases between. CDR3 nucleotides: TGTGCCAGCAGCCAAGTAGGGGCCGATCGCTACACCTTC. Translation gives CASSQVGADRYTF.

V and J are TRBV15 and TRBJ1-3; the D is unclear. The germline V gene encodes CDR1 LNHNV and CDR2 YYDKDF (reference sequence). Between the trimmed V and J ends, which lost 5 bases and 4 bases, there was a span of 18 bases. The CDR3 is 16 amino acids. CDR3 DNA sequence: TGTGCCACCAGCTCCGGAATCCTGGGCCGAGGAAACACCATATATTTT. This translates into CATSSGILGRGNTIYF.

With respect to this clone: Other DNA sequences in this specimen translate into the identical CDR3. This sequence joins TRBV20-1 and TRBJ1-2; D unclear. With 2 bases removed from V and 5 bases from J, the gap between germline ends came to 6 bases. The CDR3 contains 11 residues. The V gene's germline CDR1 is DFQATT and CDR2 SNEGSKA (reference sequence). CDR3 sequence (DNA): TGCAGTGCTAGATCAGGTTATGGCTACACCTTC. Its protein product is CSARSGYGYTF.

The chain couples TRBV5-4 to TRBJ1-6; no clear D. V lost 0 bases and J 5 bases, leaving 9 bases between the germline ends. The CDR3 contains 15 residues. Germline CDR1 SGHNT, CDR2 YYREEE (reference sequence). For the CDR3, the DNA is TGTGCCAGCAGCTTGGATTGGGGTGATAATTCACCCCTCCACTTT. It translates to CASSLDWGDNSPLHF.

The chain employs TRBV20-1 and TRBJ1-1; TRBD1 matches 7 bases. Germline lookup yields CDR1 DFQATT and CDR2 SNEGSKA (reference sequence). V shed 6 bases, J shed 4 bases, and the junction held 2 bases outside the gene matches. CDR3 length: 11 amino acids. CDR3: CSASGGTEAFF. In DNA, the CDR3 is TGCAGTGCCTCAGGGGGCACTGAAGCTTTCTTT.

This rearrangement joins TRBV28 to TRBJ1-2, with TRBD1 identical over 12 bases. The trim removed 6 bases at V and 7 bases at J, leaving 3 bases unmatched. The germline gives CDR1 MDHEN, CDR2 SYDVKM. The CDR3 covers 13 residues. CDR3 loop: CASRLGQGAGYTF. The CDR3 DNA sequence: TGTGCCAGCAGGTTGGGACAGGGGGCTGGCTACACCTTC.

The chain recombines TRBV9 with TRBJ2-1; D assignment may be TRBD1 or TRBD2 (5 bases each). The V gene's germline CDR1 is SGDLS and CDR2 YYNGEE. The CDR3 is 17 amino acids. The V end lost 4 bases, the J end lost 0 bases, and 17 bases lay between the germline ends. CDR3 protein: CASSPRIGASSYNEQFF. CDR3 bases: TGTGCCAGCAGCCCTCGGATCGGGGCGAGCTCCTACAATGAGCAGTTCTTC.

The rearrangement links TRBV6-5 to TRBJ1-2, with 8 positions matching TRBD1. The CDR3 has 14 residues. Germline V gene lookup returns CDR1 MNHEY and CDR2 SVGAGI. The V segment lost 6 bases and the J segment 7 bases; nucleotides outside the gene matches: 10. Here the CDR3 DNA reads TGTGCCAGCAGCCTGGGACAGGCCTTGGGTGGCTACACCTTC. Residues: CASSLGQALGGYTF.

In nucleotides, the CDR3 is TGTGCCAGCAGTTACTCGAAGGGGGGGGCTTACAATGAGCAGTTCTTC. Residues: CASSYSKGGAYNEQFF. The rearrangement links TRBV6-5 to TRBJ2-1, with D possibly being TRBD2 (7 bases). The germline V gene encodes CDR1 MNHEY and CDR2 SVGAGI. V was clipped by 0 bases and J by 4 bases, with 13 bases between them. The CDR3 totals 16 residues.

The gene calls are TRBV24-1 and TRBJ1-1; TRBD1 might be the D (5 bases). Germline CDR1 and CDR2: KGHDR and SFDVKD. The ends were cut back, 3 bases at V and 10 bases at J, with 8 bases in the middle. The CDR3 covers 11 residues. CDR3 in DNA: TGTGCCACCAGTGATGGGGGACGAGCTTTCTTT. It translates to CATSDGGRAFF.

The chain uses TRBV6-1 and TRBJ1-5; 12 bases fit TRBD1. There are 19 residues in the CDR3. V lost 4 bases to trimming and J lost 6 bases; unmatched junction nucleotides: 16. Germline V gene sequence: CDR1 MNHNS, CDR2 SASEGT. The CDR3 sequence: CASSALTTAGQGASQPQHF. In nucleotides, the CDR3 is TGTGCCAGCAGTGCACTGACGACTGCGGGACAGGGGGCGAGTCAGCCCCAGCATTTT.

The chain combines TRBV6-5 with TRBJ1-2; D call uncertain. V lost 5 bases and J lost 0, with 7 bases in between. Germline V gene lookup returns CDR1 MNHEY and CDR2 SVGAGI. This CDR3 region has 13 residues. The CDR3 DNA reads TGTGCCAGCAGTCGGGAAGCTAACTATGGCTACACCTTC. It yields the protein CASSREANYGYTF.

The chain carries TRBV5-1 and TRBJ1-5, with 10 bases matching TRBD1. The junction had 3 bases not matched to a gene; V was cut back by 0 bases and J by 6 bases. This CDR3 contains 15 residues. Germline assignment: CDR1 SGHRS and CDR2 YFSETQ. This chain's CDR3 is CASSLGQGASQPQHF. For the CDR3, the DNA is TGCGCCAGCAGCTTGGGACAGGGGGCGAGTCAGCCCCAGCATTTT.

V and J are TRBV5-8 and TRBJ1-6; possibly TRBD1 for D (6 bases). The germline gives CDR1 SGHTS, CDR2 YDEGEE. CDR3 length equals 16 residues. The germline V and J ends were trimmed by 4 bases and 6 bases, with 17 bases remaining between them. The chain's CDR3 is CASSSTGTNPNSPLHF. For the CDR3, the DNA is TGTGCCAGCAGCAGCACGGGGACAAACCCTAATTCACCCCTCCACTTT.

This chain uses TRBV12-3 or TRBV12-4 with TRBJ1-4; D is ambiguous. Trimming shortened V by 5 bases and J by 5 bases, and 6 bases separated the two germline ends. This CDR3 is 12 amino acids long. CDR3 nucleotide sequence: TGTGCCAGCAGTCCCGGAAATGAAAAACTGTTTTTT. This codes for CASSPGNEKLFF.

The chain recombines TRBV19 with TRBJ1-1, with D possibly matching TRBD1 (5 bases). This CDR3 comprises 15 residues. Trimming removed 4 bases from V and 1 base from J, with 13 bases in between. Germline CDR1 LNHDA, CDR2 SQIVND (reference sequence). CDR3 protein: CASSRMDTPNTEAFF. In DNA form, the CDR3 reads TGTGCCAGTAGTAGAATGGACACCCCGAACACTGAAGCTTTCTTT. The full variable domain, rest sourced from reference TRBV19 and TRBJ1-1, is DGGITQSPKYLFRKEGQNVTLSCEQNLNHDAMYWYRQDPGQGLRLIYYSQIVNDFQKGDIAEGYSVSREKKESFPLTVTSAQKNPTAFYLCASSRMDTPNTEAFFGQGTRLTVV.